This T cell receptor beta chain was sequenced during a study of neurological immune-mediated disorders (dated by TCRdb to between 2018 and 2021). About the full investigation: Peripheral blood TCR-beta repertoires from patients with HTLV-I-associated myelopathy (HAM/TSP), patients with multiple sclerosis, and healthy controls were compared in the study using UMI-based sequencing. Longitudinal HAM/TSP donors and healthy donors each had 3 time-points at intervals of about 3-45 months. The 106 TCR-beta libraries covered PBMC samples along with longitudinal samples, technical triplicates, and paired sorted CD4+ and CD8+ T-cell subsets. Of the 60 to 70 subjects in the cohort, around 14 were HAM/TSP patients, around 35 were multiple sclerosis patients, and about 20 were healthy controls. The research as a whole found: TCR clonal expansion was highest in HAM/TSP patients and lowest in MS patients, with MS patients falling below even healthy controls. Across subjects, expanded clones never shared an identical CDR3 amino acid sequence, which suggests that the TCR-beta repertoires in every group were private.

From the germline V gene, CDR1 is SQVTM and CDR2 is ANQGSEA. The CDR3 starts with the cysteine, ends with the phenylalanine, and has 14 residues. The DNA shown is the 42-base CDR3, in frame from base 1. This clonotype was recorded at least ten times. This receptor's antigen is unknown. No qualities accompany the bases; no much larger clone lies one base away. cDNA was synthesized by template-switch 5'RACE using a primer carrying a 10-nucleotide random unique molecular identifier by which each TCR transcript was tagged. Over 180 million TCR-beta sequences, covering 15-18 subjects, were produced in each sequencing run. The RNeasy kit was used to extract total RNA. The KAPA Real-time Library Amplification kit was used to amplify TCR-beta VDJ regions with primers targeting the TCR constant region and the 5'RACE anchor. A first PCR added sample indexes and Illumina adaptors, and a second PCR then raised library yield. After purification with Ampure beads, the TCR product of roughly 650 bp was size-selected on a 2% E-gel SizeSelection system. Library quality was checked on a Bioanalyzer, concentration was measured with Qubit, and libraries were quantified with the Kapa Library Quantification kit before pooling. An Illumina HiSeq 2500 was used to sequence the libraries paired-end at 2 x 150 bp. To increase sequence diversity, roughly 24-32% phiX was spiked into each library pool. The original pipeline was this. The quality-filtered reads were processed with the UMI-based MiGEC pipeline, whose error correction step removed more than 80% of the raw TCR sequences. VDJ genes were aligned to IMGT germline references, and clonotypes were defined by unique CDR3 amino acid sequence plus V-J genes. Clonal expansion, Shannon diversity and CDR3 relatedness were evaluated with VDJtools (CalcPairwiseDistances, ClusterSamples), while phylogenetic trees were built in CLCbio workbench. Clones with at least 8 unique UMIs were defined as expanded, with this threshold being based on coefficient-of-variation modelling across technical triplicates. Starting from the raw public reads, TCRdb applied fastp trimming at Q25, assembled clones with MiXCR and retained in-frame beta chains. Every entry covers one CDR3 protein and lists the most common genes and DNA from its rows. What appears here as the V and J calls and clone size reflects TCRdb's work, not the paper's. This sample lists approximately 47,000 distinct CDR3 sequences; about 13% were detected once. In total, the top ten clones hold about an eighth of the sample.

The time point label, as the study defines it: longitudinal time-point 3. Blood bank volunteers in Maryland, USA served as the healthy controls. For the unsorted PBMC libraries, 2 million PBMCs were stored in RNAlater at -80 degrees C until RNA extraction and were used to generate the libraries. Peripheral blood was subjected to Ficoll-Hypaque density gradient centrifugation to isolate PBMCs, which were then cryopreserved in liquid nitrogen. The material sequenced was PBMCs. The TCR originated in a man aged 30 to 39 in good health. The rearrangement combines TRBV29-1 with TRBJ2-2; TRBD2 is perhaps the D gene, given 6 matching bases. Here the CDR3 is given as CASWGVRDTGELFF. The sequence in DNA is TGCGCGTCGTGGGGGGTTAGGGACACCGGGGAGCTGTTTTTT.